This TCR beta chain derives from a study of Ad26.COV2.S vaccination and SARS-CoV-2 variants. Clones were sequenced by immunoSEQ multiplex PCR, and TCRdb holds only the in-frame ones, with some missing. The sample comprises roughly 390,000 clones, approximately 86% of which are singletons, and 3.5% rests with the top ten. Specified treatment: about 20 received Ad26.COV2.S at low or high dose, single or two shots; 5 received placebo; per-sample allocation not given. Sampling occurred on day 63 after the first vaccine or placebo injection. This CDR3 is built from 15 residues. The J segment lost 5 bases and the V segment lost 9 bases, leaving 12 bases of the junction unmatched. Germline V gene lookup returns CDR1 LNHDA and CDR2 SQIVND (reference sequence).

The V and J genes are TRBV19 and TRBJ1-1; 10 nucleotides agree with TRBD1. The input for sequencing was peripheral blood, taken in a trial of Ad26.COV2.S vaccine versus placebo. This sequence was found in a person aged 18 to 59 who received the Ad26.COV2.S COVID-19 vaccine or a placebo. Here the CDR3 reads CASSGQGEELTEAFF. CDR3 nucleotides: TGTGCCAGCTCCGGACAGGGGGAAGAACTGACTGAAGCTTTCTTT.